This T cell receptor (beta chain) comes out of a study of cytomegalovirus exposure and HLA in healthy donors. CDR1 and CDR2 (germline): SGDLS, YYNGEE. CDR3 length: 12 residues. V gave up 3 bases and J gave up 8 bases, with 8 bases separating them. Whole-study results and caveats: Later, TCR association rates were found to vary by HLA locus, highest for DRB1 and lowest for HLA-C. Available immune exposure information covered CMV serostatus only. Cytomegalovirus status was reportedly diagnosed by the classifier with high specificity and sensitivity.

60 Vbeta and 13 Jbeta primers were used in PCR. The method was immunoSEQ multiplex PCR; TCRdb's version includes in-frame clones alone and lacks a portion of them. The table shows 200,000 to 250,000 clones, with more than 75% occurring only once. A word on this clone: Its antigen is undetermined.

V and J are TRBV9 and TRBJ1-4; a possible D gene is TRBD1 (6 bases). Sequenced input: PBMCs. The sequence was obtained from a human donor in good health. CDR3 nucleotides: TGTGCCAGCAGCGCCGACAGGGAAAAACTGTTTTTT. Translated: CASSADREKLFF.